A selection of T cell receptor beta chains follows, all from one sample in a study. From the RT-PCR reads, TCRdb called clonotypes with MiXCR, one entry per CDR3 protein. The profile shows hundreds of thousands of distinct CDR3 sequences, 12% to 15% of them singletons. The sequencing sample was made of memory CD4+ T cells from blood. These receptor sequences come from a female donor in good health, serving as a healthy control. Each CDR3 is given with its conserved first and last residue. D genes are given only for firm matches. Clone size is not always given. Where it is, it says once, few, many or a class for expanded clones.

D gene,V gene,clone size,J gene,CDR3 protein,CDR3 DNA
TRBD1,TRBV27,few,TRBJ1-1,CASSVRQGWFEAFF,TGTGCCAGCAGTGTCCGACAGGGGTGGTTTGAAGCTTTCTTT
NA,TRBV27,NA,TRBJ2-1,CASSLSGPLYNEQFF,TGTGCCAGCAGTTTATCTGGGCCCCTCTACAATGAGCAGTTCTTC
NA,TRBV12-3/TRBV12-4,many,TRBJ2-6,CASSLIQASVLTF,TGTGCCAGCAGTTTAATCCAGGCTAGCGTCCTGACTTTC
NA,TRBV2,NA,TRBJ2-6,CAKGYSGANVLTF,TGTGCCAAGGGATACTCTGGGGCCAACGTCCTGACTTTC
NA,TRBV3-1,few,TRBJ1-6,CASSVQGGDSPLHF,TGTGCCAGCAGCGTACAGGGCGGTGATTCACCCCTCCACTTT
NA,TRBV18,few,TRBJ1-5,CASSPTRPAGQPQHF,TGTGCCAGCTCCCCAACAAGGCCCGCGGGGCAGCCCCAGCATTTT
NA,TRBV6-5,NA,TRBJ1-1,CASSPYRSRNTEAFF,TGTGCCAGCAGTCCATACCGGAGTAGGAACACTGAAGCTTTCTTT
NA,TRBV7-2,few,TRBJ2-1,CASTPRLSYNEQFF,TGTGCCAGCACCCCTCGGCTTTCCTACAATGAGCAGTTCTTC
TRBD1,TRBV12-3/TRBV12-4,many,TRBJ2-7,CASRGQIKDEQYF,TGTGCCAGCAGGGGACAGATAAAGGACGAGCAGTACTTC
NA,TRBV6-5,few,TRBJ1-6,CASSPGQGSPYSPLHF,TGTGCCAGCAGTCCCGGGCAGGGGAGCCCATACTCACCCCTCCACTTT
NA,TRBV10-2,NA,TRBJ2-6,CASSGYRLYSGANVLTF,TGCGCCAGCAGTGGCTACAGACTATACTCTGGGGCCAACGTCCTGACTTTC
NA,TRBV11-2,NA,TRBJ2-2,CASSLDKRVYTGELFF,TGTGCCAGCAGCTTAGACAAGCGGGTTTACACCGGGGAGCTGTTTTTT
TRBD2,TRBV9,NA,TRBJ2-1,CASSVVAGGSREQFF,TGTGCCAGCAGCGTAGTTGCGGGGGGCTCGCGCGAGCAGTTCTTC
TRBD1,TRBV20-1,many,TRBJ2-5,CSARPGQGLETQYF,TGCAGTGCTCGCCCGGGACAGGGACTAGAGACCCAGTACTTC
NA,TRBV9,few,TRBJ1-4,CASSAGSPNEKLFF,TGTGCCAGCAGCGCGGGCAGCCCGAATGAAAAACTGTTTTTT
NA,TRBV9,NA,TRBJ2-1,CASSVVVGEAEQFF,TGTGCCAGCAGCGTAGTTGTGGGGGAGGCTGAGCAGTTCTTC
NA,TRBV6-2/TRBV6-3,NA,TRBJ1-2,CASSKTDYGYTF,TGTGCCAGCAGTAAAACAGACTATGGCTACACCTTC
TRBD1,TRBV6-5,few,TRBJ1-2,CASTPDRGDYGYTF,TGTGCCAGCACCCCGGACAGGGGGGACTATGGCTACACCTTC
NA,TRBV4-2,NA,TRBJ1-6,CASSQNLQGSNSPLHF,TGTGCCAGCAGCCAGAATCTCCAGGGGAGTAATTCACCCCTCCACTTT
NA,TRBV10-3,many,TRBJ2-7,CAIRRQGYEQYF,TGTGCCATCAGGAGGCAGGGCTACGAGCAGTACTTC
NA,TRBV4-3,NA,TRBJ1-4,CASSQDGRGGEKLFF,TGCGCCAGCAGCCAAGACGGCAGGGGAGGGGAAAAACTGTTTTTT
NA,TRBV19,NA,TRBJ1-1,CASRGEQYTEAFF,TGTGCCAGCCGTGGGGAGCAGTACACTGAAGCTTTCTTT
TRBD1,TRBV6-5,NA,TRBJ1-1,CASTHRGIGAEAFF,TGTGCCAGCACCCACAGGGGAATAGGGGCTGAAGCTTTCTTT
TRBD1,TRBV6-5,many,TRBJ2-7,CASSSGRTGVGEQYF,TGTGCCAGCAGCTCCGGGAGGACAGGGGTAGGGGAGCAGTACTTC
NA,TRBV5-1,NA,TRBJ2-2,CASSLVPPGSNTGELFF,TGCGCCAGCAGCTTGGTACCCCCAGGTTCGAACACCGGGGAGCTGTTTTTT
NA,TRBV3-1,NA,TRBJ2-7,CASSYAWDEQYF,TGTGCCAGCAGCTATGCTTGGGACGAGCAGTACTTC
NA,TRBV24-1,few,TRBJ1-5,CATSAAADNQPQHF,TGTGCCACCAGTGCGGCAGCCGACAATCAGCCCCAGCATTTT
TRBD1,TRBV11-2,many,TRBJ1-1,CASSFTGGSTEAFF,TGTGCCAGCAGCTTTACAGGGGGATCCACTGAAGCTTTCTTT
NA,TRBV20-1,many,TRBJ2-5,CSAVRSETQYF,TGCAGTGCTGTCCGCTCGGAGACCCAGTACTTC
NA,TRBV5-1,NA,TRBJ2-3,CASSLGGTPADTQYF,TGCGCCAGCAGCTTGGGTGGGACCCCGGCGGATACGCAGTATTTT
TRBD2,TRBV7-2,few,TRBJ2-1,CASSLQGLAGSSYNEQFF,TGTGCCAGCAGCTTACAGGGGCTAGCGGGATCCTCCTACAATGAGCAGTTCTTC
NA,TRBV5-1,NA,TRBJ1-3,CASRPSGTSGNTIYF,TGCGCCAGCCGACCAAGTGGAACGTCCGGAAACACCATATATTTT
NA,TRBV5-1,many,TRBJ2-7,CASSLDRLREYF,TGCGCCAGCAGCTTGGATCGTCTCAGGGAGTACTTC
TRBD1,TRBV27,many,TRBJ2-7,CASSVGGQGAKPVYEQYF,TGTGCCAGCAGTGTGGGGGGACAGGGGGCTAAACCCGTTTACGAGCAGTACTTC
NA,TRBV7-2,few,TRBJ2-1,CASKKGASSNEQFF,TGTGCCAGCAAAAAAGGGGCGTCGAGCAATGAGCAGTTCTTC
TRBD1,TRBV6-5,few,TRBJ1-4,CASRTGPANEKLFF,TGTGCCAGCAGGACAGGGCCGGCTAATGAAAAACTGTTTTTT
NA,TRBV6-5,NA,TRBJ1-6,CASSPRGGKDSPFHF,TGTGCCAGCAGTCCCAGGGGAGGGAAAGATTCACCCTTCCACTTT
TRBD2,TRBV9,NA,TRBJ2-5,CASSSRTSSETQYF,TGTGCCAGCAGCTCCCGGACTAGCTCCGAGACCCAGTACTTC
NA,TRBV29-1,NA,TRBJ1-1,CSVDIQMNTEAFF,TGCAGCGTTGATATCCAGATGAACACTGAAGCTTTCTTT
NA,TRBV10-1,many,TRBJ2-3,CASSGDTTDTQYF,TGCGCCAGCAGTGGGGACACCACAGATACGCAGTATTTT
NA,TRBV5-1,NA,TRBJ1-5,CASSLDGREPQPQHF,TGCGCCAGCAGCTTGGACGGCAGGGAACCTCAGCCCCAGCATTTT